These T cell receptor beta chains were read from a single sample in a study of T cell changes during pregnancy in multiple sclerosis. This table comes from immunoSEQ multiplex PCR, and its TCRdb copy is limited to in-frame clones, with some not included. The sample consists of 42,000 or so clones, around 93% of them appearing once. Sequenced here: CD4+ T cells from peripheral blood mononuclear cells, sampled after pregnancy. The receptors were gathered from a female donor with multiple sclerosis, enrolled in a pregnancy study. Both conserved end residues are part of each CDR3. Fields, in order: V gene, D gene, clone size, J gene, CDR3 DNA, CDR3 protein. A D gene is named only where the DNA matches it firmly. The listing skips clone size in some rows; elsewhere it reads once, few, many or a size class.

TRBV19,NA,NA,TRBJ2-1,TGTGCCAGTAGTATAGAATTGTCAACACCTTACAATGAGCAGTTCTTC,CASSIELSTPYNEQFF
TRBV2,TRBD1,NA,TRBJ2-2,TGTGCCAGCGTTTGGGGACAGGGTAATACCGGGGAGCTGTTTTTT,CASVWGQGNTGELFF
TRBV6-5,NA,NA,TRBJ1-1,TGTGCCAGCAGCCGATCGACAGCGAACACTGAAGCTTTCTTT,CASSRSTANTEAFF
TRBV6-5,TRBD1,NA,TRBJ1-4,TGTGCCAGCAGCCCGACAGGGACTAATGAAAAACTGTTTTTT,CASSPTGTNEKLFF
TRBV9,NA,NA,TRBJ1-2,TGTGCCAGCAGCGTTGGAGGGCGAAACTATGGCTACACCTTC,CASSVGGRNYGYTF
TRBV2,NA,NA,TRBJ1-1,TGTGCCAGCAGTGAAAGAGGTCCCACTGAAGCTTTCTTT,CASSERGPTEAFF
TRBV25-1,TRBD1,NA,TRBJ1-6,TGTGCCAGCAGTTCACATCGGACAGGGCACAATTCACCCCTCCACTTT,CASSSHRTGHNSPLHF
TRBV2,NA,NA,TRBJ1-5,TGTGCCAGCAGCACCTTTCCCGGCGGGGCCAATCAGCCCCAGCATTTT,CASSTFPGGANQPQHF
TRBV2,TRBD2,NA,TRBJ2-7,TGTGCCAGCGCGGAAGTACAGGGACTAGCGGGCTCCTACGAGCAGTACTTC,CASAEVQGLAGSYEQYF
TRBV7-3,TRBD2,NA,TRBJ2-3,TGTGCCAGCAGCTTAGCCACTAGCGGGCCCACGGATACGCAGTATTTT,CASSLATSGPTDTQYF
TRBV7-6,NA,NA,TRBJ1-6,TGTGCCAGCAGCTTCGGTCAGGCTAATTCACCCCTCCACTTT,CASSFGQANSPLHF
TRBV7-9,TRBD1,NA,TRBJ1-4,TGTGCCAGCAGCTTTGGACAGGGAAATGAAAAACTGTTTTTT,CASSFGQGNEKLFF
TRBV7-3,TRBD1,NA,TRBJ2-1,TGTGCCAGCAGCCCTTGGGCCGGGACAGGGCTTGACAATGAGCAGTTCTTC,CASSPWAGTGLDNEQFF
TRBV30,NA,NA,TRBJ1-5,TGTGCCTGGATGAGTTCAGGCGACAATCAGCCCCAGCATTTT,CAWMSSGDNQPQHF
TRBV4-2,NA,NA,TRBJ2-7,TGTGCCAGCAGCCAAGAGAGCACCTTTAACGCGGCCTACGAGCAGTACTTC,CASSQESTFNAAYEQYF
TRBV5-6,TRBD2,NA,TRBJ2-7,TGTGCCAGCAGCTTTCGCGGGGGGGCCGGTCGCAGCGAGCAGTACTTC,CASSFRGGAGRSEQYF
TRBV18,NA,NA,TRBJ1-3,TGTGCCAGCTCACCTTACCACGGCTCTGGAAACACCATATATTTT,CASSPYHGSGNTIYF
TRBV5-4,NA,NA,TRBJ2-7,TGTGCCAGCAGCCGCACCCTCAGGCCCGAGCAGTACTTC,CASSRTLRPEQYF
TRBV7-6,NA,NA,TRBJ2-1,TGTGCCAGCAGCTCTCTCCCTGACTACCCGAACTCACCCTCCTACAATGAGCAGTTCTTC,CASSSLPDYPNSPSYNEQFF
TRBV19,TRBD1,NA,TRBJ2-1,TGTGCCAGTAGTATTAGACAGGGGGCGAACAATGAGCAGTTCTTC,CASSIRQGANNEQFF
TRBV27,TRBD1,NA,TRBJ1-2,TGTGCCAGCAGTCACAGGGGTGCCTATGGCTACACCTTC,CASSHRGAYGYTF
TRBV6-5,NA,NA,TRBJ1-1,TGTGCCAGCACAAAGCACCCGAACACTGAAGCTTTCTTT,CASTKHPNTEAFF
TRBV2,NA,NA,TRBJ1-5,TGTGCCAGCAGTGAATGGCAGGGTCGTCAGCCCCAGCATTTT,CASSEWQGRQPQHF
TRBV19,TRBD1,NA,TRBJ1-2,TGTGCCAGTAGCATTGACAGGGGGGCTAACTATGGCTACACCTTC,CASSIDRGANYGYTF
TRBV19,NA,NA,TRBJ2-3,TGTGCCAGTAGTCCAAACACAGATACGCAGTATTTT,CASSPNTDTQYF
TRBV5-1,TRBD2,NA,TRBJ2-3,TGCGCCAGCAGCCAGGATAGCGGGGGGGTCCTCTTCACAGATACGCAGTATTTT,CASSQDSGGVLFTDTQYF
TRBV5-8,TRBD1,NA,TRBJ2-1,TGTGCCAGCAGCTACCGGGACAGGTGGCATGAGCAGTTCTTC,CASSYRDRWHEQFF
TRBV4-1,NA,few,TRBJ1-2,TGCGCCAGCAGCCAAGAGGGAGACACCCCTAACTATGGCTACACCTTC,CASSQEGDTPNYGYTF
TRBV6-1,TRBD1,NA,TRBJ1-5,TGTGCCAGCACCCTCAGGGGGTTCAATCAGCCCCAGCATTTT,CASTLRGFNQPQHF
TRBV27,NA,once,TRBJ1-4,TGTGCGTCCGGGATTCCGGGTGAAAAACTGTTTTTT,CASGIPGEKLFF
TRBV30,TRBD1,NA,TRBJ1-5,TGTGCCTGGAGAGACAGGGGCAATCAGCCCCAGCATTTT,CAWRDRGNQPQHF
TRBV7-9,NA,NA,TRBJ1-1,TGTGCCAGCAGCTTACTACAGGCGGTATATGAAGCTTTCTTT,CASSLLQAVYEAFF
TRBV7-9,TRBD2,once,TRBJ2-3,TGTGCCGAGGGGCCCGTCGGGGGGGCGTCAGATACGCAGTATTTT,CAEGPVGGASDTQYF
TRBV20-1,NA,few,TRBJ2-1,TGCAGTGCTAGGCGTTCGGATGAGCAGTTCTTC,CSARRSDEQFF
TRBV27,NA,NA,TRBJ1-6,TGTGCCAGCAGACTACCTAATTCACCCCTCCACTTT,CASRLPNSPLHF